The source of this T cell receptor beta chain is a study of OX40 agonist ivuxolimab in advanced cancers. Produced via immunoSEQ multiplex PCR; TCRdb's table is partial and in-frame only. Among tens of thousands of clones listed, around four fifths were seen once. Germline V CDR1 and CDR2: SNHLY, FYNNEI. CDR3 length: 16 residues. V was pared by 2 bases and J by 6 bases, with 10 bases of the junction left unmatched. The sample in question was CD4+ or CD8+ T cells sorted from blood, obtained in a trial of the OX40 agonist ivuxolimab. The chain employs TRBV2 and TRBJ2-5, with TRBD1 matching 9 bases. The receptor was isolated from an adult with an advanced solid tumor such as melanoma, head and neck, liver or kidney cancer. Here the CDR3 DNA reads TGTGCCAGCAGTGAAAAGTTGACAGGGGGGTTAAAGACCCAGTACTTC. Translated: CASSEKLTGGLKTQYF.